The 18 T cell receptor beta chains given below trace back to one sample, sequenced in a study of blood T cells in healthy people across ages. Next came a second PCR, run for about 7 to 11 cycles, which used a sample-barcoded 5' primer along with a J-beta primer mix. Each CDR3 protein gets one entry after TCRdb re-called the 5' RACE reads with MiXCR. The repertoire includes 1 million or so distinct CDR3 sequences, over 35% of them detected once, and 18% sits in the top ten. Sequencing was carried out using blood. Source of these receptors: a woman aged 55-69 years in good health.

This chain joins TRBV20-1 and TRBJ1-5; D gene uncertain. Trimming removed 3 bases at V and 0 bases at J, with 15 bases between. CDR1 and CDR2 (germline): DFQATT, SNEGSKA (reference sequence). CDR3 length: 16 amino acids. The CDR3 is CSASGYASLSNQPQHF. The CDR3 DNA sequence: TGCAGTGCTAGTGGGTACGCCAGCCTTAGCAATCAGCCCCAGCATTTT.

The rearrangement links TRBV7-8 to TRBJ2-1, with 10 bases matching TRBD2. Germline CDR1 reads SGHVS; CDR2 reads FQNEAQ. Trimming took 11 bases from V and 2 from J; bases not matched to a gene: 9. This CDR3 region has 15 residues. The CDR3 nucleotides are TGTGCCGCCTCCCAGGGACTAGCGACCTACAATGAGCAGTTCTTC. The encoded protein is CAASQGLATYNEQFF.

J is TRBJ2-5 and V is TRBV5-6; D might be TRBD2 (7 bases). The CDR3 sequence is 15 residues long. Trimming stripped 1 base from V and 4 bases from J, with 14 bases between. CDR1 is SGHDT and CDR2 is YYEEEE in the germline V gene. CDR3 nucleotide sequence: TGTGCCAGCAGCTTGAGTCTGAGGGGGGGAGAGACCCAGTACTTC. It specifies CASSLSLRGGETQYF.

This clonotype was seen only a few times. The chain uses TRBV20-1 and TRBJ2-1; D is uncertain. CDR1 and CDR2 from the germline V gene are DFQATT and SNEGSKA (reference sequence). The V end lost 2 bases, the J end lost 11 bases, and 16 bases lay between the germline ends. The CDR3 contains 13 residues. The CDR3 loop is CSARLVDTLKQFF. CDR3 coding DNA: TGCAGTGCTAGACTAGTAGATACTTTGAAGCAGTTCTTC.

This chain joins TRBV12-3 or TRBV12-4 and TRBJ2-5; D perhaps matches TRBD1 (6 bases). The germline V and J ends were trimmed by 4 bases and 2 bases, with 14 bases remaining between them. The CDR3 length is 15 residues. This chain's CDR3 is CASSSQGSPQETQYF. CDR3 DNA: TGTGCCAGCAGTTCTCAGGGGTCCCCTCAAGAGACCCAGTACTTC.

This clonotype has just a few counts. This chain uses TRBV11-2 with TRBJ1-1, with a weak D call TRBD1 (6 bases). Germline loops: CDR1 SGHAT, CDR2 FQNNGV. V was cut by 3 bases and J by 0 bases, with 17 bases left in between. The CDR3 runs 17 residues. The DNA of the CDR3 is TGTGCCAGCAGCTTTGGATATCTGGGGGCAGTGAACACTGAAGCTTTCTTT. Its protein is CASSFGYLGAVNTEAFF.

V gene TRBV29-1 combines with J gene TRBJ2-7, with D uncertain. Germline values: CDR1 SQVTM, CDR2 ANQGSEA. V shed 0 bases and J shed 1 base, with 7 bases lying between them. The CDR3 is made up of 13 amino acids. CDR3 DNA: TGCAGCGTTGAAGACGGAGTATCCTACGAGCAGTACTTC. This gives the protein CSVEDGVSYEQYF.

The CDR3 reads CSARIMNTEAFF. CDR3 bases: TGCAGTGCTAGGATCATGAACACTGAAGCTTTCTTT. This chain links TRBV20-1 with TRBJ1-1; D remains unclear. The CDR3 covers 12 residues. Germline V CDR1 and CDR2: DFQATT, SNEGSKA (reference sequence). V lost 3 bases to trimming and J lost 0 bases, with 5 bases between them.

This rearrangement joins TRBV21-1 to TRBJ1-2. TRBV21-1 counts as a pseudogene. This CDR3 comprises 13 residues. In DNA form, the CDR3 reads TGTGCCAGCAGCAAAGAGGAGTGGTATGGCTACACCTTC. Amino acids: CASSKEEWYGYTF.

A few counts support this clonotype. The rearrangement joins TRBV6-2 or TRBV6-3 to TRBJ2-5; 9 positions agree with TRBD1. The CDR3 consists of 15 residues. CDR1 MNHEY and CDR2 SVGEGT come from the germline V gene. The V and J ends lost 6 bases and 11 bases, in that order; junction bases with no gene match: 16. The DNA for the CDR3 is TGTGCCAGCAGAAACAGGGGACAGGGAATATGGGAGCAGTACTTC. Translation: CASRNRGQGIWEQYF.

This clonotype was recorded a few times. The chain combines TRBV27 with TRBJ2-1, with D perhaps assigned TRBD1 or TRBD2 (6 bases each). The CDR3 is 16 amino acids. V lost 4 bases to trimming and J lost 0 bases, with 13 bases between them. Germline V gene sequence: CDR1 MNHEY, CDR2 SMNVEV (reference sequence). This CDR3 reads CASSSRGRPSYNEQFF. For the CDR3, the DNA is TGTGCCAGCAGTTCCCGGGGGCGGCCCTCCTACAATGAGCAGTTCTTC.

The chain carries TRBV12-3 or TRBV12-4 and TRBJ2-7, with D perhaps assigned TRBD1 or TRBD2 (5 bases each). Judging by the DNA end, TRBJ2-5 fits better; the J call may be wrong. The CDR3 runs 16 residues. CDR3 loop: CASSPTPLPGRETQYF. The CDR3 DNA reads as TGTGCCAGCAGTCCAACCCCTTTACCGGGGCGGGAGACCCAGTACTTC.

The V call is TRBV21-1, the J call TRBJ2-1; TRBD2 was called by the table and not checked on the DNA. TRBV21-1 is marked as a pseudogene. The CDR3 contains 14 residues. CDR3: CASSNFGESNEQFF. CDR3 DNA: TGTGCCAGCAGCAACTTCGGGGAGAGCAATGAGCAGTTCTTC.

V is TRBV7-2 and J is TRBJ2-1, with 7 bases fitting TRBD2. V was clipped by 2 bases and J by 8 bases; unmatched bases: 9. Looked up from germline, CDR1 is SGHTA and CDR2 is FQGNSA. CDR3 length equals 15 residues. The CDR3 spells CASSLTGGPTHEQFF. The CDR3 nucleotides read TGTGCCAGCAGCTTAACGGGAGGCCCTACACATGAGCAGTTCTTC.

The chain uses TRBV29-1 and TRBJ2-1; TRBD1 agrees at 8 bases. V shed 7 bases and J 7 bases; nucleotides not matched to a gene: 3. The CDR3 extends over 11 amino acids. Germline lookup yields CDR1 SQVTM and CDR2 ANQGSEA. CDR3 sequence: CSGQGLNEQFF. CDR3 bases: TGCAGCGGACAGGGGTTAAATGAGCAGTTCTTC.

This clonotype occurred a few times. The V and J genes are TRBV25-1 and TRBJ2-5, with D possibly TRBD2 on 6 matching bases. The V gene lost 2 bases and the J gene lost 6 bases, with 16 bases spanning the gap. Germline V gives CDR1 MGHDK, CDR2 SYGVNS. The CDR3 is 15 residues long. CDR3 loop: CASSEGPGLPKTQYF. CDR3 nucleotide sequence: TGTGCCAGCAGTGAAGGCCCCGGACTACCGAAGACCCAGTACTTC.

This clonotype was counted at least ten times. The rearrangement links TRBV5-1 to TRBJ2-5, with a possible D match to TRBD1 (6 bases). The CDR3 length is 16 residues. Germline V gene lookup returns CDR1 SGHRS and CDR2 YFSETQ. V was shortened by 0 bases and J by 3 bases, with 15 bases between the two germline ends. The CDR3 loop is CASSLEPTGTKETQYF. The DNA of the CDR3 is TGCGCCAGCAGCTTGGAGCCTACAGGGACCAAAGAGACCCAGTACTTC.

The chain combines TRBV9 with TRBJ2-4; TRBD2 matches 13 bases. The better agreement between TRBJ2-5 and the DNA end casts doubt on the J call. Germline assignment: CDR1 SGDLS and CDR2 YYNGEE. CDR3 length: 16 amino acids. CDR3 amino acids: CASSPGLAGAYGTQYF. The DNA for the CDR3 is TGTGCCAGCAGCCCAGGACTAGCGGGAGCTTATGGGACCCAGTACTTC.